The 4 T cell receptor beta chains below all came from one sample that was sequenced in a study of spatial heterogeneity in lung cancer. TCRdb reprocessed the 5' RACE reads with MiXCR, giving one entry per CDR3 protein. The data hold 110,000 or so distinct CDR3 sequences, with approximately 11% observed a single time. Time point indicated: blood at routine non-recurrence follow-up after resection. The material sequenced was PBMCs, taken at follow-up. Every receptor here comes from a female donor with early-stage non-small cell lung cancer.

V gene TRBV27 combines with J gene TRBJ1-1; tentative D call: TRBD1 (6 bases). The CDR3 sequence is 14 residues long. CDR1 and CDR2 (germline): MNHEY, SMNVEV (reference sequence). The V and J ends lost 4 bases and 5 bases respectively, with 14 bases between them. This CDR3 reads CASSYTGRGTEAFF. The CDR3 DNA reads TGTGCCAGCAGTTACACAGGGAGGGGAACTGAAGCTTTCTTT.

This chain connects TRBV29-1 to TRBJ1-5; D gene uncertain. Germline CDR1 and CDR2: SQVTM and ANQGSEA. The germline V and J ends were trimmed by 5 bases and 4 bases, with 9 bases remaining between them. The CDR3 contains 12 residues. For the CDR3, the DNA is TGCAGCGTTTCAGCGGGGAATCAGCCCCAGCATTTT. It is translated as CSVSAGNQPQHF.

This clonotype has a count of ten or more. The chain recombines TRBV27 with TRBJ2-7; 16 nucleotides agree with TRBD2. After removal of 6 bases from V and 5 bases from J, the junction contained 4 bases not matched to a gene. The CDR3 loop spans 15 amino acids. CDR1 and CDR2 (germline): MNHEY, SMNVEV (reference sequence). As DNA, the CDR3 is TGTGCCAGCAGAGCCGGGACTAGCGGGAGGGACGAGCAGTACTTC. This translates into CASRAGTSGRDEQYF.

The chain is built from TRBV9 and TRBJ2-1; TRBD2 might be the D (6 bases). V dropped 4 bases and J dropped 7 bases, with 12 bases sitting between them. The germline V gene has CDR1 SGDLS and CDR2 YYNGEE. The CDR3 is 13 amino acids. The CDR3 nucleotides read TGTGCCAGCAGCCGGGACTCTGTTAATGAGCAGTTCTTC. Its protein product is CASSRDSVNEQFF.